This T cell receptor beta chain was found in a study of T cell clonotyping in hematopoietic cell transplantation (dated by TCRdb to the early 2020s). In the study overall: A total of 130 or so blood samples were collected in the study from a few dozen consecutive transplant recipients and their related donors. Recruitment of patients ran from September 2015 to early 2017, and follow-up continued until late 2020 or until death. General study outcomes and caveats: The sample size was limited and the cells went unsorted, which meant the CD4 and CD8 repertoire contributions could not be told apart. After transplant, TCR diversity in recipients dropped, and pathologically expanded clonotypes climbed progressively between day 30 and day 180. Broader TCR repertoire diversity after transplant was predicted by Inverse Simpson Index values from donors and from recipients before transplant. Just a small fraction of recipient repertoires overlapped with donor repertoires, and more than 97% appeared de novo at the given depth.

The time point label, read with the paper, signifies: 180 days after allo-HCT. Blood samples were obtained from recipients approximately 28 days before transplant and at days 30, 100 and 180 after transplant. Nuclei Lysis Solution was used to extract genomic DNA from fresh or cryopreserved unfractionated peripheral blood mononuclear cells. TCR beta CDR3 regions were amplified from genomic DNA with the immunoSEQ assay, a bias-controlled multiplex PCR using V- and J-specific primers. In a second PCR step, a proprietary barcode and Illumina adapter sequences were attached to the CDR3 amplicons. An Illumina MiSeq instrument was used for sequencing of the CDR3 libraries. The paper's data handling went like this. Export and quality control were done with immunoSEQ Analyzer 3.0, while downstream analyses used R Bioconductor and Immunarch. Only productive rearrangements within the normalized downsampled data set were used in the calculation of repertoire metrics. In the normalized cohort, clonotypes with more than 5 templates were defined as pathologically expanded. The Inverse Simpson Index served as the measure of repertoire diversity. To capture all clonotypes, the CMV-specificity analyses were run on the non-normalized data set. TCRdb holds this immuneACCESS table with in-frame rearrangements only. Some clones are missing; in checked studies, unresolved V genes explain under half, and the rest has no known cause. Clonal size and the V and J genes are those of that table, whereas D and trimming came from the DNA. Here the sample has 5,000 to 6,500 clones; less than 90% occur a single time. The ten largest clones capture roughly 15% of the sample.

Details on this clone: Its antigen target is currently unknown. No base-level quality is on record; no much larger clone is a single base apart.

V lost 2 bases and J lost 5 bases; the stretch between them is 9 bases long. Spanning cysteine to phenylalanine, the CDR3 consists of 13 amino acids. The DNA shown is the 39-base CDR3, in frame from base 1. CDR1 and CDR2, per the germline V gene, are SGHNT and YENEEA. Sequencing was performed on peripheral blood mononuclear cells, taken 180 days after allogeneic stem cell transplant. This chain is built from TRBV11-3 and TRBJ2-5, with the identity of the D gene unclear. The sequence was collected from a female patient aged 50-59 years who had an allogeneic stem cell transplant from an unrelated donor, so the T cells may come from the graft donor. Some clones in this sample may be carry-over from other donors' samples. For the CDR3, the sequence is CASSLSYGETQYF. The base sequence is TGTGCCAGCAGCTTATCATATGGGGAGACCCAGTACTTC.